These 19 T cell receptor beta chains share one sample of origin, sequenced in a study of identical twins. One entry per CDR3 protein results from TCRdb running MiXCR on the 5' RACE reads. The sample has around 340,000 distinct CDR3 sequences, 12% seen once; the top ten hold approximately 7.5%. The sample was also reused in another study, on yellow fever vaccine responses in identical twins.

Sequenced input: CD8+ T cells sorted from blood. The source is a woman younger than 30 in good health.

This rearrangement joins TRBV28 to TRBJ2-7; maybe TRBD1 (6 bases). Per germline, CDR1 MDHEN and CDR2 SYDVKM. V was trimmed by 2 bases and J by 1 base, leaving 18 bases between them. The CDR3 consists of 17 residues. The CDR3 reads CASSLPVRTVTSYEQYF. CDR3 sequence (DNA): TGTGCCAGCAGTTTACCTGTCCGGACAGTCACTTCCTACGAGCAGTACTTC.

This clonotype was observed many times. The gene calls are TRBV11-1 and TRBJ1-1, with no clear D. CDR1 is SGHAT and CDR2 is FQDESV in the germline V gene (reference sequence). The CDR3 is 14 residues long. V was trimmed by 1 base and J by 0 bases, leaving 6 bases between them. This chain's CDR3 is CASSLGSLNTEAFF. DNA of the CDR3: TGTGCCAGCAGCTTAGGCAGCCTGAACACTGAAGCTTTCTTT.

The V and J genes are TRBV24-1 and TRBJ2-5; maybe TRBD1 (5 bases). The CDR3 totals 15 residues. Trimming shortened V by 3 bases and J by 2 bases, and 12 bases separated the two germline ends. The germline gives CDR1 KGHDR, CDR2 SFDVKD. The CDR3 region is CATSDLTDPQETQYF. The CDR3 DNA sequence: TGTGCCACCAGTGATCTGACAGATCCTCAAGAGACCCAGTACTTC.

V and J are TRBV5-4 and TRBJ2-3, with D perhaps TRBD2 (5 bases). This CDR3 has 14 amino acids. Germline V gives CDR1 SGHNT, CDR2 YYREEE (reference sequence). The V end was cut by 2 bases, the J end by 2 bases, with 9 bases between. The chain's CDR3 is CASSFSGNTDTQYF. CDR3 DNA: TGTGCCAGCAGCTTCAGCGGCAACACAGATACGCAGTATTTT.

This clonotype was found a few times. The genes are TRBV20-1 and TRBJ1-5; no clear D gene. Trimming took 3 bases from V and 5 from J, leaving 8 bases between them. This CDR3 has 12 amino acids. From germline, CDR1 is DFQATT and CDR2 SNEGSKA (reference sequence). The CDR3 DNA follows: TGCAGTGCTAGGGGAGGATATCAGCCCCAGCATTTT. Protein product: CSARGGYQPQHF.

The genes are TRBV20-1 and TRBJ2-1; TRBD1 matches at 10 bases. V lost 6 bases and J lost 10; bases outside the gene matches: 9. The CDR3 sequence is 13 residues long. Per germline, CDR1 DFQATT and CDR2 SNEGSKA (reference sequence). Written as DNA, the CDR3 is TGCAGTGCGAGGACCGGGACAGGGGTGGAGCAGTTCTTC. The encoded protein is CSARTGTGVEQFF.

In its sample, this clonotype was seen a few times. The chain is built from TRBV9 and TRBJ2-7; tentatively, D is TRBD1 or TRBD2 (5 bases each). V lost 3 bases and J lost 3, with 16 bases in between. The germline CDR1 and CDR2 sequences are SGDLS and YYNGEE. CDR3 length: 15 residues. The CDR3 DNA is TGTGCCAGCAGCGCACATGGGGACCCAGGCTACGAGCAGTACTTC. This encodes CASSAHGDPGYEQYF.

The V gene is TRBV7-6, the J gene TRBJ2-3; 7 bases align to TRBD2. This CDR3 comprises 15 residues. V dropped 3 bases and J dropped 2; count of bases not matched to a gene: 5. Germline V gene lookup returns CDR1 SGHVS and CDR2 FNYEAQ. Written as DNA, the CDR3 is TGTGCCAGCAGCTTTGGGGGGGAGGACACAGATACGCAGTATTTT. Residues: CASSFGGEDTDTQYF.

This clonotype has just a few counts. V and J are TRBV5-1 and TRBJ2-3, with D possibly being TRBD1 (6 bases). CDR3 size: 15 residues. V was clipped by 2 bases and J by 5 bases, with 15 bases between them. Germline lookup yields CDR1 SGHRS and CDR2 YFSETQ. The CDR3: CASSFQGRNKDTQYF. The CDR3 DNA sequence: TGCGCCAGCAGCTTCCAGGGGCGTAATAAAGATACGCAGTATTTT. The entire variable domain, with the rest obtained from reference TRBV5-1 and TRBJ2-3, is as follows: KAGVTQTPRYLIKTRGQQVTLSCSPISGHRSVSWYQQTPGQGLQFLFEYFSETQRNKGNFPGRFSGRQFSNSRSEMNVSTLELGDSALYLCASSFQGRNKDTQYFGPGTRLTVL.

Here the CDR3 DNA reads TGTGCCAGCAGGGCGGACAGGGGTTACAGTCAGCCCCAGCATTTT. Its translation: CASRADRGYSQPQHF. V is TRBV12-3 or TRBV12-4 and J is TRBJ1-5; 9 nucleotides match TRBD1. This CDR3 comprises 15 residues. J gave up 6 bases and V 6 bases, and 9 bases lay outside the gene matches.

This clonotype was counted ten times or more. The genes are TRBV3-1 and TRBJ2-2; a weak D match, TRBD1 (6 bases). Looked up from germline, CDR1 is LGHDT and CDR2 is YNNKEL (reference sequence). The length of the CDR3 is 16 residues. Trimming took 4 bases from V and 0 from J, leaving 12 bases between them. In DNA, the CDR3 is TGTGCCAGCAGCCCCCCTGGGGACACGAACACCGGGGAGCTGTTTTTT. Amino acid sequence: CASSPPGDTNTGELFF.

Ten or more counts support this clonotype. V gene TRBV7-9 combines with J gene TRBJ2-1, with D perhaps TRBD2 (6 bases). The CDR3 sequence is 15 residues long. V was trimmed by 5 bases and J by 7 bases, leaving 18 bases between them. From germline, CDR1 is SEHNR and CDR2 FQNEAQ (reference sequence). CDR3 sequence (DNA): TGTGCCAGCAGCCTCTCGGAGGAGGGTAGGAATGAGCAGTTCTTC. It yields the protein CASSLSEEGRNEQFF.

This clonotype was counted many times. CDR3 nucleotide sequence: TGTGCCACCTCCGGGACAGTCGCCTACGAGCAGTACTTC. This sequence encodes CATSGTVAYEQYF. The chain combines TRBV15 with TRBJ2-7; 7 nucleotides match TRBD1. CDR1 is LNHNV and CDR2 is YYDKDF in the germline V gene (reference sequence). The ends lost 8 bases at V and 2 bases at J; junction bases unmatched: 6. The CDR3 is made up of 13 amino acids.

This clonotype has at least ten counts. V usage is TRBV5-1 and J usage is TRBJ2-1; D is possibly TRBD2 (6 bases). The V gene lost 5 bases and the J gene lost 2 bases, with 14 bases spanning the gap. This CDR3 has 15 amino acids. Germline V gives CDR1 SGHRS, CDR2 YFSETQ. The CDR3 sequence: CASRVDSGPYNEQFF. The CDR3 DNA reads as TGCGCCAGCAGAGTTGATAGCGGCCCCTACAATGAGCAGTTCTTC.

This clonotype was seen only a few times. This chain connects TRBV3-1 to TRBJ2-2, with TRBD1 identical over 10 bases. This CDR3 has 16 amino acids. CDR1 and CDR2 (germline): LGHDT, YNNKEL (reference sequence). V gave up 3 bases and J gave up 6 bases; unmatched junction bases: 7. CDR3: CASSQTGQGTAGELFF. CDR3 DNA: TGTGCCAGCAGCCAGACGGGACAGGGGACGGCCGGGGAGCTGTTTTTT.

This clonotype was observed a handful of times. The genes are TRBV7-8 and TRBJ2-7, with 7 bases matching TRBD2. This CDR3 comprises 16 residues. The junction had 11 bases not matched to a gene; V was cut back by 2 bases and J by 4 bases. Germline V gene sequence: CDR1 SGHVS, CDR2 FQNEAQ. CDR3 residues: CASSLTLRELLYEQYF. The CDR3 region has the DNA TGTGCCAGCAGCTTAACGTTGCGGGAGTTGTTGTACGAGCAGTACTTC.

The DNA of the CDR3 is TGTGCCAGCAGCTGGACAGTCACCGGGGAGCTGTTTTTT. Its protein is CASSWTVTGELFF. The J gene is TRBJ2-2, the V gene TRBV6-1, with D possibly being TRBD1 (6 bases). V lost 6 bases to trimming and J lost 4 bases, with 9 bases between them. Germline lookup yields CDR1 MNHNS and CDR2 SASEGT. The CDR3 runs to 13 residues.

This clonotype has a count of ten or more. The genes are TRBV5-1 and TRBJ2-7; 8 bases align to TRBD2. The CDR3 loop spans 13 amino acids. V was clipped by 6 bases and J by 0 bases; unmatched bases: 2. The germline V gene has CDR1 SGHRS and CDR2 YFSETQ. In nucleotides, the CDR3 is TGCGCCAGCAATAGCGGGGACTCCTACGAGCAGTACTTC. Translating it yields CASNSGDSYEQYF.

This clonotype was counted once. The junction departs from germline at one end; a sequencing error may be responsible. This chain joins TRBV7-2 and TRBJ2-1; D is perhaps TRBD1 (5 bases). The CDR3 length is 13 residues. Germline V gives CDR1 SGHTA, CDR2 FQGNSA. CDR3 region: CASSLIWGNGQFF. CDR3 coding DNA: TGTGCCAGCAGCCTCATCTGGGGCAATGGGCAGTTCTTC.